The clone carrying this T cell receptor (beta chain) was seen only a few times. Antigen specificity is unknown. Per germline, CDR1 DFQATT and CDR2 SNEGSKA (reference sequence). The CDR3 is made up of 15 amino acids. Trimming took 3 bases from V and 9 from J; bases not matched to a gene: 11. The data are from a study of regulatory T cells in long-lasting Graves disease. Stated time point: persistent/refractory GD, antithyroid drugs over 5 years with positive TRAb. After RNA was extracted from PBMCs, the TCR library was made from it. By American Thyroid Association guidelines, Graves' disease was diagnosed in the cohort. Study-wide results and limits: Among samples with persistent disease, TRBV28, TRBJ1-2 and TRBJ2-5 were favored. Graves' patients with persistent disease showed TCR diversity lower than patients newly diagnosed. The study found persistent patients shared more public clonotypes (approximately 2,700) than new patients (just over 950).

Both iRepertoire HTBI primers and Arm-PCR of CDR3 regions were used to build the TCR beta libraries. TCRdb fed the multiplex PCR reads into MiXCR, producing one record per CDR3 protein. The table has some 470,000 distinct CDR3 sequences, about 22% seen once. This receptor was obtained from a female donor with Graves disease. The source was peripheral blood mononuclear cells (PBMCs), collected when the disease was refractory, from a patient treated with antithyroid drugs. The chain links TRBV20-1 to TRBJ1-5, with 10 bases lining up with TRBD1. CDR3 in DNA: TGCAGTGCTAGGGATGGACAGGGGGTCACGGGGCCCCAGCATTTT. Translation: CSARDGQGVTGPQHF.